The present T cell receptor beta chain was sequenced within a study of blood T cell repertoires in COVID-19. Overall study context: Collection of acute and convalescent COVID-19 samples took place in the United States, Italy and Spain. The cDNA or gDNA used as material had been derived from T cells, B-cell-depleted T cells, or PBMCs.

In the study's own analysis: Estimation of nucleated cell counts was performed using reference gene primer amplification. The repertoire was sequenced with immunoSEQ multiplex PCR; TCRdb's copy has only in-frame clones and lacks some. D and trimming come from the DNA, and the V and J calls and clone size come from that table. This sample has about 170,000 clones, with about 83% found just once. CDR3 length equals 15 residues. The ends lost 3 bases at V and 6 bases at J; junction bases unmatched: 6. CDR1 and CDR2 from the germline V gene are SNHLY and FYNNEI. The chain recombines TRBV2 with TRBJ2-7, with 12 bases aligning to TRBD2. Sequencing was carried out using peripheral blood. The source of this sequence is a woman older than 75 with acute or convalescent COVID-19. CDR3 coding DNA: TGTGCCAGCAGTGAGGCGGGACTAGCGGGTGCCGAGCAGTACTTC. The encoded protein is CASSEAGLAGAEQYF.